Presented here are 30 T cell receptor beta chains from one specimen sequenced in a study of shared clonotypes between healthy human individuals. Assay: immunoSEQ multiplex PCR; the TCRdb copy retains only in-frame clones and omits some. The sample consists of roughly 2 million clones, 85% to 95% of them appearing once. Source material: naive CD4+ T cells sorted from blood. Specified subset: CD45RA+ positively selected. The receptors come from a man aged 18 to 29 in good health.

V gene TRBV15 combines with J gene TRBJ2-1; possible D gene TRBD1, 7 bases. V lost 1 base and J lost 7, with 11 bases in between. Germline CDR1 reads LNHNV; CDR2 reads YYDKDF (reference sequence). CDR3 length: 14 residues. CDR3 residues: CATSRGGTENEQFF. CDR3 bases: TGTGCCACCAGCAGAGGCGGGACAGAGAATGAGCAGTTCTTC. Complete variable domain (other parts from reference TRBV15 and TRBJ2-1): DAMVIQNPRYQVTQFGKPVTLSCSQTLNHNVMYWYQQKSSQAPKLLFHYYDKDFNNEADTPDNFQSRRPNTSFCFLDIRSPGLGDTAMYLCATSRGGTENEQFFGPGTRLTVL.

The V and J genes are TRBV6-1 and TRBJ1-5, with TRBD1 as a possible D gene (6 bases). V was clipped by 4 bases and J by 2 bases, with 12 bases between them. Per the germline V gene, CDR1 is MNHNS and CDR2 is SASEGT. This CDR3 is 15 amino acids long. Written as DNA, the CDR3 is TGTGCCAGCAGTGTTAACAGGGCTGGCAATCAGCCCCAGCATTTT. Translated: CASSVNRAGNQPQHF.

Concerning this clone: The sample contains more than one DNA sequence encoding this CDR3. The chain links TRBV4-1 to TRBJ2-2, with TRBD1 identical over 10 bases. The CDR3 length is 16 residues. The ends lost 0 bases at V and 4 bases at J; junction bases unmatched: 2. In germline, CDR1 is MGHRA, CDR2 YSYEKL. The CDR3, as DNA: TGCGCCAGCAGCCAAGAAGGACAGGGGGTCACCGGGGAGCTGTTTTTT. This sequence encodes CASSQEGQGVTGELFF.

V usage is TRBV28 and J usage is TRBJ1-1; 8 bases are shared with TRBD1. The length of the CDR3 is 15 residues. The germline gives CDR1 MDHEN, CDR2 SYDVKM. The V segment lost 5 bases and the J segment 0 bases; nucleotides outside the gene matches: 5. CDR3 amino acids: CASSPHRGVNTEAFF. CDR3 bases: TGTGCCAGCAGTCCCCACAGGGGGGTGAACACTGAAGCTTTCTTT.

V usage is TRBV6-1 and J usage is TRBJ1-3; TRBD1 might be the D (5 bases). V lost 7 bases to trimming and J lost 4 bases, with 14 bases between them. Germline values: CDR1 MNHNS, CDR2 SASEGT. The CDR3 loop spans 14 amino acids. The CDR3 spells CASIGGGPGNTIYF. CDR3 coding DNA: TGTGCCAGCATCGGGGGGGGACCGGGAAACACCATATATTTT.

The chain uses TRBV7-2 and TRBJ2-1; D possibly corresponds to TRBD2 (5 bases). V was trimmed by 6 bases and J by 8 bases, leaving 23 bases between them. This CDR3 spans 16 amino acids. The germline gives CDR1 SGHTA, CDR2 FQGNSA. The CDR3 reads CASRSQSGLAKDEQFF. In DNA, the CDR3 is TGTGCCAGCAGATCACAATCCGGGCTAGCTAAGGATGAGCAGTTCTTC.

V and J are TRBV6-1 and TRBJ2-5; the match to TRBD2 covers 8 bases. The CDR3 covers 14 residues. Unmatched junction bases numbered 8, after V lost 6 bases and J lost 5 bases. Germline loops: CDR1 MNHNS, CDR2 SASEGT. DNA for the CDR3: TGTGCCAGCAGATTCATGTTAGCGGGGGAGACCCAGTACTTC. Encoded protein: CASRFMLAGETQYF.

In the case of this clone: The same CDR3 also results from other DNA sequences found in this sample. J is TRBJ1-4 and V is TRBV30; maybe TRBD1 (5 bases). V was shortened by 1 base and J by 4 bases, with 10 bases between the two germline ends. The CDR3 contains 14 residues. The germline V gene encodes CDR1 GTSNPN and CDR2 SVGIG (reference sequence). In DNA, the CDR3 is TGTGCCTGGAGTGGAGGGCAGGGTAATGAAAAACTGTTTTTT. Translated: CAWSGGQGNEKLFF.

The CDR3 coding sequence is TGTGCCAGCAGCCACCCTAAAGGGGGGAACACCGGGGAGCTGTTTTTT. This encodes CASSHPKGGNTGELFF. The chain links TRBV11-3 to TRBJ2-2; D may be TRBD1 (6 bases). This CDR3 has 16 residues. In germline, CDR1 is SGHNT, CDR2 YENEEA. The V end was cut by 5 bases, the J end by 1 base, with 14 bases between.

The V call is TRBV6-1, the J call TRBJ2-7; D gene unclear. Between the trimmed V and J ends, which lost 3 bases and 2 bases, there was a span of 11 bases. This CDR3 region has 14 residues. CDR1 and CDR2 (germline): MNHNS, SASEGT. CDR3 sequence (DNA): TGTGCCAGCAGTGATCTGGCAGGCACCTACGAGCAGTACTTC. As protein: CASSDLAGTYEQYF.

The rearrangement uses TRBV6-1 and TRBJ1-4; D gene uncertain. V gave up 3 bases and J gave up 13 bases, with 12 bases separating them. The CDR3 contains 12 residues. Germline-derived CDR1 and CDR2 are MNHNS and SASEGT. The CDR3 region has the DNA TGTGCCAGCAGTGACCTTTTTATGGGACTGTTTTTT. Residues: CASSDLFMGLFF.

This clone was recorded once. This chain joins TRBV5-8 and TRBJ2-1; D is unclear. V lost 0 bases to trimming and J lost 4 bases, with 5 bases between them. This CDR3 has 13 amino acids. Germline V lookup: CDR1 SGHTS, CDR2 YDEGEE. The CDR3: CASSLVRYNEQFF. The DNA for the CDR3 is TGTGCCAGCAGCTTGGTTAGATACAATGAGCAGTTCTTC. Together with reference TRBV5-8 and TRBJ2-1, the CDR3 gives the full variable domain: EAGVTQSPTHLIKTRGQQATLRCSPISGHTSVYWYQQALGLGLQFLLWYDEGEERNRGNFPPRFSGRQFPNYSSELNVNALELEDSALYLCASSLVRYNEQFFGPGTRLTVL.

This clone occurred once. J is TRBJ2-3 and V is TRBV30; D not resolved. The CDR3 sequence is 15 residues long. Germline CDR1 GTSNPN, CDR2 SVGIG (reference sequence). Deletions cut 1 base from V and 0 bases from J, with 11 bases between. CDR3 in amino acids: CAWSGTYTSTDTQYF. CDR3 DNA sequence: TGTGCCTGGAGTGGGACCTACACTAGCACAGATACGCAGTATTTT.

The chain carries TRBV5-1 and TRBJ2-3, with D unclear. Trimming left V 0 bases short and J 2 bases short, with 10 bases between. CDR3 length: 15 residues. Per germline, CDR1 SGHRS and CDR2 YFSETQ. CDR3 residues: CASSLGGVFTDTQYF. CDR3 nucleotides: TGCGCCAGCAGCTTGGGTGGGGTCTTCACAGATACGCAGTATTTT.

The J gene is TRBJ2-2, the V gene TRBV20-1; D uncertain. The CDR3 is 11 residues long. Germline CDR1 is DFQATT and CDR2 is SNEGSKA (reference sequence). Trimming took off 3 bases at V and 7 bases at J, with 6 bases between the two ends. The CDR3 here is CSASLSGELFF. The CDR3 nucleotides are TGCAGTGCTAGCCTCAGCGGGGAGCTGTTTTTT.

The J gene is TRBJ2-1, the V gene TRBV4-1, with D possibly being TRBD1 (6 bases). CDR3 length: 14 amino acids. CDR1 is MGHRA and CDR2 is YSYEKL in the germline V gene. Trimming took off 4 bases at V and 2 bases at J, with 9 bases between the two ends. As DNA, the CDR3 is TGCGCCAGCAGCCCACAGGGACCCTACAATGAGCAGTTCTTC. Amino acids: CASSPQGPYNEQFF.

The chain employs TRBV18 and TRBJ1-1, with unresolved D. The CDR3 runs 13 residues. CDR1 and CDR2 (germline): KGHSH, LQKENI. The V end was cut by 0 bases, the J end by 7 bases, with 9 bases between. CDR3 sequence (DNA): TGTGCCAGCTCACCACCGGTCGGGCTTGAAGCTTTCTTT. Translation: CASSPPVGLEAFF.

The chain has TRBV15 and TRBJ2-2; 8 bases are a match to TRBD2. This CDR3 has 17 residues. Per germline, CDR1 LNHNV and CDR2 YYDKDF (reference sequence). Trimming cost V 3 bases and J 8 bases; bases outside gene matches: 14. As DNA, the CDR3 is TGTGCCACCAGCAGCCTGGGACTAGTCCGTGCTCAGGGGGAGCTGTTTTTT. It encodes CATSSLGLVRAQGELFF.

V gene TRBV10-3 combines with J gene TRBJ1-4, with D maybe TRBD1 (6 bases). Trimming cost V 10 bases and J 2 bases, with 11 bases left between them. The V gene's germline CDR1 is ENHRY and CDR2 SYGVKD. The CDR3 is 13 amino acids. For the CDR3, the DNA is TGTGCCACTACACAGGGCACTAATGAAAAACTGTTTTTT. It is translated as CATTQGTNEKLFF.

The chain links TRBV6-5 to TRBJ1-5, with D maybe TRBD1 (5 bases). CDR1 is MNHEY, CDR2 SVGAGI, per germline. V was shortened by 4 bases and J by 0 bases, with 10 bases between the two germline ends. This CDR3 has 15 amino acids. The CDR3 coding sequence is TGTGCCAGCAGTTTTGGGCAGGGTAGCAATCAGCCCCAGCATTTT. The encoded protein is CASSFGQGSNQPQHF.

This chain joins TRBV2 and TRBJ1-1, with a tentative D call TRBD1 (5 bases). CDR1 and CDR2 from the germline V gene are SNHLY and FYNNEI. Trimming pared 4 bases from V and 1 base from J, leaving 10 bases between. The CDR3 sequence is 14 residues long. CDR3 amino acids: CASSVIGQNTEAFF. CDR3 sequence (DNA): TGTGCCAGCAGTGTTATTGGACAGAACACTGAAGCTTTCTTT.

CDR3 region: CASSMGRLAGASYEQYF. CDR3 nucleotides: TGTGCCAGCAGCATGGGCCGACTAGCGGGGGCCTCCTACGAGCAGTACTTC. The chain links TRBV5-4 to TRBJ2-7; 12 nucleotides line up with TRBD2. The V gene end was trimmed by 4 bases and the J gene end by 0 bases; junction bases not matched to a gene: 8. The CDR3 length is 17 residues. Germline CDR1 is SGHNT and CDR2 is YYREEE (reference sequence).

V usage is TRBV25-1 and J usage is TRBJ2-7; TRBD2 matches 11 bases. This CDR3 comprises 16 residues. The trim removed 4 bases at V and 3 bases at J, leaving 8 bases unmatched. CDR1 and CDR2 from the germline V gene are MGHDK and SYGVNS. For the CDR3, the DNA is TGTGCCAGCAGTGGCCCGGGACTAGCGGAAATCTACGAGCAGTACTTC. Translated, it gives CASSGPGLAEIYEQYF.

The rearrangement links TRBV7-8 to TRBJ2-5; D might be TRBD1 (5 bases). Germline V lookup: CDR1 SGHVS, CDR2 FQNEAQ. This CDR3 region has 15 residues. Trimming shortened V by 1 base and J by 3 bases, and 12 bases separated the two germline ends. The CDR3 reads CASSLGGRVKETQYF. The CDR3 DNA reads as TGTGCCAGCAGCTTAGGAGGCAGGGTAAAAGAGACCCAGTACTTC.

This sequence joins TRBV18 and TRBJ2-2, with unresolved D. V lost 6 bases and J 1 base, leaving 6 bases between the germline ends. The CDR3 has 13 residues. Per the germline V gene, CDR1 is KGHSH and CDR2 is LQKENI. Here the CDR3 reads CASSLQNTGELFF. In DNA, the CDR3 is TGTGCCAGCTCTTTACAGAACACCGGGGAGCTGTTTTTT. The full variable domain, its missing parts supplied by reference TRBV18 and TRBJ2-2, is NAGVMQNPRHLVRRRGQEARLRCSPMKGHSHVYWYRQLPEEGLKFMVYLQKENIIDESGMPKERFSAEFPKEGPSILRIQQVVRGDSAAYFCASSLQNTGELFFGEGSRLTVL.

This clone was picked up a small number of times. The chain recombines TRBV18 with TRBJ2-1, with TRBD2 matching 8 bases. The CDR3 length is 16 residues. Germline V gives CDR1 KGHSH, CDR2 LQKENI. V shed 3 bases and J 4 bases; nucleotides not matched to a gene: 8. This CDR3 reads CASSPSWTSMYNEQFF. The CDR3 coding sequence is TGTGCCAGCTCACCTTCGTGGACTAGCATGTACAATGAGCAGTTCTTC.

V usage is TRBV7-2 and J usage is TRBJ2-7, with TRBD2 identical over 8 bases. Germline V gives CDR1 SGHTA, CDR2 FQGNSA. The CDR3 runs to 17 residues. The trim removed 3 bases at V and 4 bases at J, leaving 14 bases unmatched. CDR3 sequence: CASSLGSYGGRSYEQYF. DNA of the CDR3: TGTGCCAGCAGCTTGGGAAGTTATGGCGGGAGGAGTTACGAGCAGTACTTC.

The rearrangement links TRBV19 to TRBJ2-7; D perhaps matches TRBD2 (5 bases). CDR3 length: 14 amino acids. CDR1 is LNHDA, CDR2 SQIVND, per germline (reference sequence). V lost 3 bases and J lost 1, with 10 bases in between. CDR3 region: CASSIVTSSYEQYF. The DNA of the CDR3 is TGTGCCAGTAGTATCGTCACTAGTTCCTACGAGCAGTACTTC.

Concerning this clone: Distinct nucleotide sequences in the sample also encode this CDR3. CDR3 coding DNA: TGTGCCAGCAGCTCCGGGCCTTCCTACGAGCAGTACTTC. Its translation: CASSSGPSYEQYF. V gene TRBV6-1 combines with J gene TRBJ2-7, with D hard to call. The CDR3 is 13 residues long. V was trimmed by 6 bases and J by 1 base, leaving 10 bases between them. Per germline, CDR1 MNHNS and CDR2 SASEGT.

The CDR3 is CASSLSSGPTYNEQFF. The CDR3 bases are TGTGCCAGCAGTCTCTCCAGCGGACCTACCTACAATGAGCAGTTCTTC. This sequence joins TRBV28 and TRBJ2-1; D perhaps matches TRBD2 (5 bases). The germline V gene encodes CDR1 MDHEN and CDR2 SYDVKM. The CDR3 sequence is 16 residues long. Trimming removed 5 bases from V and 2 bases from J, with 16 bases in between.